This passage covers 2 T cell receptor beta chains from one sample sequenced in a study of human T cells and chemical hapten exposure (dated by TCRdb to the early 2020s). Library preparation used RACE. This sample was sequenced with a NextSeq 500. Using fastp trimming at Q25 and MiXCR clonotype assembly, TCRdb reanalyzed the public sequencing data and kept in-frame beta chains. Rows merge per CDR3 protein into single entries with the most common DNA and genes. For this sample there are approximately 370,000 distinct CDR3 sequences; approximately 5.8% appear just once. About 8.2% of the sample is in the top ten clones. The time point label of this sample denotes: pre-sensitization, week 0. The label giving this sample's treatment or condition can be read as: therapeutic diphenylcyclopropenone sensitization with weekly scalp DPC. Material: whole blood, obtained in connection with sensitization to the hapten diphenylcyclopropenone (DPC). The receptors were gathered from a woman aged 18-35 years with alopecia areata. Some clones in this sample may be carry-over from other donors' samples.

This clonotype was observed at least ten times. The rearrangement joins TRBV12-3 or TRBV12-4 to TRBJ1-6; TRBD1 is a possible D gene (5 bases). The CDR3 length is 16 residues. Trimming took off 3 bases at V and 14 bases at J, with 23 bases between the two ends. The CDR3 region has the DNA TGTGCCAGCAGTTTTCAGGTTGGGACCTTTGAGGGAGCCCTCCACTTT. Translation: CASSFQVGTFEGALHF.

This clonotype has just a few counts. This chain connects TRBV12-3 or TRBV12-4 to TRBJ2-1; 8 nucleotides align to TRBD2. The CDR3 totals 13 residues. J was trimmed by 7 bases and V by 6 bases; bases with no gene match: 5. CDR3 coding DNA: TGTGCCAGCAGCCCCGGGGGGGGTAATGAGCAGTTCTTC. Translating it yields CASSPGGGNEQFF.